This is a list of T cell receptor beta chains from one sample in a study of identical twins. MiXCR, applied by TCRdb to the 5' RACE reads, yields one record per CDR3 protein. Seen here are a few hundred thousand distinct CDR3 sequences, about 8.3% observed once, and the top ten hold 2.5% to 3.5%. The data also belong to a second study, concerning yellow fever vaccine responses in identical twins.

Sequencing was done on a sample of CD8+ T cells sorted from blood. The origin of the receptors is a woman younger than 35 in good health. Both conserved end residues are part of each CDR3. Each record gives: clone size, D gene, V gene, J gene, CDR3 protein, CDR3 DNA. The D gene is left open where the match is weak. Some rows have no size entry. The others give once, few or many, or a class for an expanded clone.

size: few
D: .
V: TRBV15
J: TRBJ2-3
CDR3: CATSRELIWTDDISYTQYF
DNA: TGTGCCACCAGCAGAGAACTAATCTGGACAGACGATATCTCCTATACGCAGTATTTT

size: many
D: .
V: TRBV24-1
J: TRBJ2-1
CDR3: CATSGRGEPHNEQFF
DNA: TGTGCCACCAGTGGAAGAGGGGAGCCCCACAATGAGCAGTTCTTC

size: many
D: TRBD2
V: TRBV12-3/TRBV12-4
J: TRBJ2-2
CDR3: CASSSLAGYPNTGELFF
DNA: TGTGCCAGCAGTTCACTAGCGGGGTATCCGAACACCGGGGAGCTGTTTTTT

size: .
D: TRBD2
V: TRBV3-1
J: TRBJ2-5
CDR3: CASSQDPLAGDQETQYF
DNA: TGTGCCAGCAGCCAAGATCCGCTAGCGGGGGACCAAGAGACCCAGTACTTC

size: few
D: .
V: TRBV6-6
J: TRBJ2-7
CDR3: CASTIGGYYEQYF
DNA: TGTGCCAGCACTATCGGGGGTTACTACGAGCAGTACTTC

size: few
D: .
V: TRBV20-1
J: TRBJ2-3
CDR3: CSAEVLAGPTDTQYF
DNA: TGCAGTGCCGAGGTACTAGCTGGCCCCACAGATACGCAGTATTTT

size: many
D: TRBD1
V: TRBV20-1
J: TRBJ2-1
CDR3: CSARAGTGDYNEQFF
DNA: TGCAGTGCTAGGGCCGGGACAGGGGACTACAATGAGCAGTTCTTC

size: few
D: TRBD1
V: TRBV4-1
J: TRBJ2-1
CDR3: CASSLQDPSGGFRYNEQFF
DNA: TGCGCCAGCAGCCTACAAGATCCGTCAGGGGGCTTTAGATACAATGAGCAGTTCTTC

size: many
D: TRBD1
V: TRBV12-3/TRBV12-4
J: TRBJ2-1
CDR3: CAVGLYQGANEQFF
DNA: TGTGCCGTAGGTCTTTATCAGGGGGCCAATGAGCAGTTCTTC

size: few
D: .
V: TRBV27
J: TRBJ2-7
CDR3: CASSFQGRNYEQYF
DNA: TGTGCCAGCAGTTTTCAGGGTAGAAACTACGAGCAGTACTTC

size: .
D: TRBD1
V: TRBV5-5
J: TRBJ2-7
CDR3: CASSLGDRVPFYEQYF
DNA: TGTGCCAGCAGCTTGGGGGACAGGGTTCCCTTTTACGAGCAGTACTTC

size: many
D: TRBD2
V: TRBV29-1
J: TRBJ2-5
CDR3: CSVVLAGRVETQYF
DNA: TGCAGCGTTGTCTTAGCGGGACGGGTGGAGACCCAGTACTTC

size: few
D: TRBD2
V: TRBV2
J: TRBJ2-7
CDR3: CASIGSGGTSYEQYF
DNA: TGTGCCAGCATCGGTAGCGGGGGTACCTCCTACGAGCAGTACTTC

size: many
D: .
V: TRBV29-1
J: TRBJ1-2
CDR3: CSVEFLESIYKGRDYGYTF
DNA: TGCAGCGTTGAATTTCTCGAATCGATCTATAAGGGAAGAGACTATGGCTACACCTTC

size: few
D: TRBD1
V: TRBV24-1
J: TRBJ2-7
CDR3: CATRQGSSYEQYF
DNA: TGTGCCACCAGACAGGGGAGCTCCTACGAGCAGTACTTC

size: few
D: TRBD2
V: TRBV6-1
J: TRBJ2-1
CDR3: CASTLYAGGLYNEQFF
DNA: TGTGCCAGCACCCTTTATGCGGGAGGGCTATACAATGAGCAGTTCTTC